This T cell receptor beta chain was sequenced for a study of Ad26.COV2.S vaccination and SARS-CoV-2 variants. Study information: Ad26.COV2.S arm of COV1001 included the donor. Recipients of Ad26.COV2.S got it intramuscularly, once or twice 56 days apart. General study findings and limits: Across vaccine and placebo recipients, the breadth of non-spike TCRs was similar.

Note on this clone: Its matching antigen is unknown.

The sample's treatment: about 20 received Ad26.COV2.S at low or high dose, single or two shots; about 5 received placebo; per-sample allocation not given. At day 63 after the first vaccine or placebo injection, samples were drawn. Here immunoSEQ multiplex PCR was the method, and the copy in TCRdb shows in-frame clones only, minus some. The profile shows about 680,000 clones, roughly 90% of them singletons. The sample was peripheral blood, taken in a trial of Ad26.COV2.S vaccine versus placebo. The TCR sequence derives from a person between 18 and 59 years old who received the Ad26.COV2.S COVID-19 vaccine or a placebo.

The CDR3 region has the DNA TGTGCCACCGGGACTAGCGACAACAATGAGCAGTTCTTC. Protein sequence: CATGTSDNNEQFF. The chain has TRBV24-1 and TRBJ2-1, with 10 bases aligning to TRBD2. Trimming removed 9 bases from V and 5 bases from J; junction bases left unmatched: 3. There are 13 residues in the CDR3. Germline lookup yields CDR1 KGHDR and CDR2 SFDVKD.